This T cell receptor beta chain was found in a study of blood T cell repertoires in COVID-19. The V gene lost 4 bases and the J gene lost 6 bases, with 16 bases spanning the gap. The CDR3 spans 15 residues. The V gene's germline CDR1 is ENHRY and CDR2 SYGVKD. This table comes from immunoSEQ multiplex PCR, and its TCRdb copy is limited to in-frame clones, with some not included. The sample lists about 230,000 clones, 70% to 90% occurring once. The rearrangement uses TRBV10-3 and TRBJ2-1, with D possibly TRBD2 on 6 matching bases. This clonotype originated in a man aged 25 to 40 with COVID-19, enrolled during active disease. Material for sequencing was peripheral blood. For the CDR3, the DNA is TGTGCCATCAGTGGGGGCCGGAGGGATTTCAATGAGCAGTTCTTC. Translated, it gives CAISGGRRDFNEQFF.